Below are 7 T cell receptor gamma chains sequenced from a single sample in a study of human gamma delta and Vdelta1 T cells. TCRdb reanalyzed the PCR reads using CATT. Of a few thousand gamma-chain clones listed, about 30% were seen once; the top ten hold roughly 3%. The antigens for these receptors are not known. The sample comprised Vdelta1 gamma-delta T cells from blood grown in culture (DOT cells). The receptors originated from a human donor in good health.

In its sample, this clone ranks as large. The same CDR3 can be traced to other DNA sequences in this sample. The J gene is TRGJ1 or TRGJ2, the V gene TRGV2. This CDR3 contains 12 residues. The V gene end was trimmed by 0 bases and the J gene end by 4 bases; junction bases not matched to a gene: 0. The V gene's germline CDR1 is EGSNGY and CDR2 YDSYNSKV. The CDR3 protein is CATWDGYYKKLF. The DNA of the CDR3 is TGTGCCACCTGGGACGGGTATTATAAGAAACTCTTT.

Regarding this clone: Germline is not matched at one junction end, which may reflect a read error. V and J are TRGV10 and TRGJP2. TRGV10 is an ORF for which the function is uncertain. The CDR3 spans 10 residues. The DNA for the CDR3 is TGCGCCAGGTCTGATTGGATCAAGACGTTT. It yields the protein CARSDWIKTF.

This clone was picked up a small number of times. The J gene is TRGJ1 or TRGJ2, the V gene TRGV9. Looked up from germline, CDR1 is GITISATS and CDR2 is ISYDGTV (reference sequence). After removal of 8 bases from V and 3 bases from J, the junction contained 7 bases not matched to a gene. This CDR3 is built from 12 residues. The CDR3 region is CALSDTYYKKLF. The CDR3 DNA follows: TGTGCCTTGTCGGACACTTATTATAAGAAACTCTTT.

The gene calls are TRGV2 and TRGJP2. The V gene's germline CDR1 is EGSNGY and CDR2 YDSYNSKV. This CDR3 region has 13 residues. V lost 0 bases and J lost 11; bases outside the gene matches: 6. CDR3 in amino acids: CATWDGLGWIKTF. The DNA for the CDR3 is TGTGCCACCTGGGACGGGCTGGGCTGGATCAAGACGTTT.

The chain recombines TRGV3 with TRGJ1 or TRGJ2. In germline, CDR1 is VTNTFY, CDR2 YDVSTARD (reference sequence). Trimming removed 0 bases from V and 6 bases from J; junction bases left unmatched: 11. The CDR3 is made up of 15 amino acids. Written as DNA, the CDR3 is TGTGCCACCTGGGACAGGCCCGGAGGTTGTTATAAGAAACTCTTT. Translated, it gives CATWDRPGGCYKKLF.

This clone was picked up a small number of times. The chain combines TRGV3 with TRGJ1 or TRGJ2. Unmatched junction bases numbered 8, after V lost 2 bases and J lost 1 base. Germline V gene lookup returns CDR1 VTNTFY and CDR2 YDVSTARD (reference sequence). The CDR3 extends over 15 amino acids. This CDR3 is CATWDNSTNYYKKLF. CDR3 bases: TGTGCCACCTGGGACAATTCTACAAATTATTATAAGAAACTCTTT.

This clone appeared a few times. The chain is built from TRGV3 and TRGJP1. V dropped 2 bases and J dropped 0; count of bases not matched to a gene: 6. This CDR3 region has 16 residues. Germline assignment: CDR1 VTNTFY and CDR2 YDVSTARD (reference sequence). The chain's CDR3 is CATWDKRDTTGWFKIF. The CDR3 DNA reads TGTGCCACCTGGGACAAGAGGGATACCACTGGTTGGTTCAAGATATTT.